Listed here are 18 T cell receptor beta chains from one sample, sequenced in a study of blood T cell repertoires in COVID-19. TCRdb's table, derived via immunoSEQ multiplex PCR, lists solely in-frame clones and lacks some. The data hold fewer than 200,000 clones, with over 80% observed a single time. The sample was peripheral blood. The receptors here all came from a woman aged 55-75 years with COVID-19, enrolled during active disease.

CDR3 nucleotide sequence: TGTGCCAGCAGAGATCAGGGGGGAAACTATGGCTACACCTTC. Encoded protein: CASRDQGGNYGYTF. The chain uses TRBV6-5 and TRBJ1-2, with 7 bases matching TRBD1. The CDR3 extends over 14 amino acids. Germline V gives CDR1 MNHEY, CDR2 SVGAGI. The junction had 6 bases not matched to a gene; V was cut back by 6 bases and J by 2 bases.

Worth noting for this clone: Other DNA sequences in the sample encode the same CDR3. The gene calls are TRBV2 and TRBJ2-3; 9 bases are shared with TRBD2. Per the germline V gene, CDR1 is SNHLY and CDR2 is FYNNEI. The CDR3 extends over 16 amino acids. V lost 4 bases to trimming and J lost 1 base; unmatched junction nucleotides: 6. CDR3: CASSGLAGGGTDTQYF. The CDR3 DNA reads TGTGCCAGCAGTGGGCTTGCGGGGGGGGGCACAGATACGCAGTATTTT.

The chain couples TRBV5-1 to TRBJ2-5; 7 bases line up with TRBD1. Germline values: CDR1 SGHRS, CDR2 YFSETQ. The CDR3 has 14 amino acids. J was trimmed by 5 bases and V by 0 bases; bases with no gene match: 4. CDR3 amino acids: CASSLVGTEETQYF. The CDR3 DNA follows: TGCGCCAGCAGCTTGGTTGGGACAGAGGAGACCCAGTACTTC.

The chain employs TRBV13 and TRBJ1-6, with D perhaps matching TRBD1 (5 bases). The germline V and J ends were trimmed by 5 bases and 14 bases, with 13 bases remaining between them. The germline V gene has CDR1 PRHDT and CDR2 FYEKMQ (reference sequence). The CDR3 sequence is 12 residues long. CDR3 nucleotides: TGTGCCAGCAGCCCCAGGGCGGGGACCCTCCACTTT. It translates to CASSPRAGTLHF.

The chain carries TRBV4-3 and TRBJ2-2; 10 nucleotides match TRBD2. The germline V gene has CDR1 LGHNA and CDR2 YSLEER. The CDR3 runs to 19 residues. Trimming removed 0 bases from V and 1 base from J; junction bases left unmatched: 8. The CDR3 region is CASSQDVTSGVGNTGELFF. The CDR3 DNA reads TGCGCCAGCAGCCAAGATGTAACTAGCGGGGTCGGGAACACCGGGGAGCTGTTTTTT.

The genes are TRBV3-1 (or the pseudogene TRBV3-2) and TRBJ1-3, with 7 bases lining up with TRBD1. V was pared by 4 bases and J by 0 bases, with 9 bases of the junction left unmatched. The germline V gene has CDR1 LGHDT and CDR2 YNNKEL (reference sequence). There are 17 residues in the CDR3. CDR3 loop: CASSLGQTSYSGNTIYF. DNA of the CDR3: TGTGCCAGCAGCCTGGGACAGACTAGTTACTCTGGAAACACCATATATTTT.

The V call is TRBV7-2, the J call TRBJ2-3; possible D gene TRBD2, 6 bases. V was cut by 5 bases and J by 2 bases, with 8 bases left in between. Germline V gives CDR1 SGHTA, CDR2 FQGNSA. The CDR3 has 13 amino acids. Here the CDR3 reads CASSRETTDTQYF. DNA for the CDR3: TGTGCCAGCAGCCGGGAGACCACAGATACGCAGTATTTT.

The chain recombines TRBV7-9 with TRBJ1-4; no reliable D call. CDR3 length: 14 amino acids. V dropped 5 bases and J dropped 3 bases, with 10 bases sitting between them. Germline CDR1 SEHNR, CDR2 FQNEAQ (reference sequence). The CDR3 here is CASSPRTPNEKLFF. The CDR3 DNA sequence: TGTGCCAGCAGCCCAAGGACTCCTAATGAAAAACTGTTTTTT.

The gene calls are TRBV6-1 and TRBJ2-3, with 11 bases that match TRBD2. CDR3 length equals 19 residues. Germline trimming cut 0 bases from V and 0 bases from J; bases unmatched to any gene: 8. Germline V gene sequence: CDR1 MNHNS, CDR2 SASEGT. The CDR3 sequence is CASSEARIAGGRSTDTQYF. The CDR3 region has the DNA TGTGCCAGCAGTGAAGCGCGGATAGCGGGGGGGCGGAGCACAGATACGCAGTATTTT.

The rearrangement joins TRBV15 to TRBJ1-5; D gene ambiguous. Trimming shortened V by 0 bases and J by 6 bases, and 6 bases separated the two germline ends. CDR3 length: 13 amino acids. Germline lookup yields CDR1 LNHNV and CDR2 YYDKDF (reference sequence). The CDR3 DNA sequence: TGTGCCACCAGCAGAGATCCAGGTCAGCCCCAGCATTTT. It is translated as CATSRDPGQPQHF.

The CDR3, as DNA: TGTGCCAGTAGTATTGGGGGAGGGCCAACAGATACGCAGTATTTT. As protein: CASSIGGGPTDTQYF. The chain combines TRBV19 with TRBJ2-3; TRBD2 agrees at 7 bases. The CDR3 runs 15 residues. With 3 bases clipped from V and 3 bases from J, the junction kept 6 bases outside the gene matches. Germline values: CDR1 LNHDA, CDR2 SQIVND (reference sequence).

The V gene is TRBV5-4, the J gene TRBJ2-3; D uncertain. CDR1 is SGHNT and CDR2 is YYREEE in the germline V gene (reference sequence). V was shortened by 1 base and J by 4 bases, with 4 bases between the two germline ends. This CDR3 contains 12 residues. DNA for the CDR3: TGTGCCAGCAGCTTGTCGGCAGATACGCAGTATTTT. This gives the protein CASSLSADTQYF.

V and J are TRBV6-5 and TRBJ2-7, with 8 bases matching TRBD1. CDR1 and CDR2 from the germline V gene are MNHEY and SVGAGI. The V and J ends lost 5 bases and 6 bases, in that order; junction bases with no gene match: 9. The CDR3 is 14 amino acids. CDR3 nucleotides: TGTGCCAGCAGTCTACAGGGGGGAGCCGCCGAGCAGTACTTC. It specifies CASSLQGGAAEQYF.

The J gene is TRBJ2-2, the V gene TRBV20-1; D gene unclear. Germline-derived CDR1 and CDR2 are DFQATT and SNEGSKA (reference sequence). Between the trimmed V and J ends, which lost 3 bases and 1 base, there was a span of 6 bases. The CDR3 totals 13 residues. CDR3: CSASPRNTGELFF. The CDR3 coding sequence is TGCAGTGCTAGTCCCAGGAACACCGGGGAGCTGTTTTTT.

J is TRBJ1-2 and V is TRBV27, with a tentative D call TRBD1 (6 bases). With 0 bases removed from V and 1 base from J, the gap between germline ends came to 15 bases. The CDR3 has 17 residues. Per germline, CDR1 MNHEY and CDR2 SMNVEV (reference sequence). CDR3 in amino acids: CASSLSGAGFLNYGYTF. The CDR3 region has the DNA TGTGCCAGCAGTTTATCGGGGGCAGGCTTCCTTAACTATGGCTACACCTTC.

This clone was observed a few times. The V call is TRBV30, the J call TRBJ2-2, with D tentatively TRBD1 (6 bases). Looked up from germline, CDR1 is GTSNPN and CDR2 is SVGIG (reference sequence). V lost 3 bases to trimming and J lost 6 bases, with 14 bases between them. This CDR3 is built from 14 residues. CDR3 sequence (DNA): TGTGCCTGGAGCTTAAACAGGGAAGCCGGGGAGCTGTTTTTT. Its translation is CAWSLNREAGELFF.

The table lists this clone with a count of one. This CDR3 is CASSDTRQGANEQFF. Here the CDR3 DNA reads TGTGCCAGCAGCGACACTAGACAGGGTGCCAATGAGCAGTTCTTC. J is TRBJ2-1 and V is TRBV5-4; 7 nucleotides line up with TRBD1. Trimming took 4 bases from V and 6 from J; bases not matched to a gene: 10. Germline V lookup: CDR1 SGHNT, CDR2 YYREEE (reference sequence). The CDR3 is made up of 15 amino acids.

This chain's CDR3 is CASSMEIQETQYF. In nucleotides, the CDR3 is TGTGCCAGCAGTATGGAGATCCAAGAGACCCAGTACTTC. The genes are TRBV6-4 and TRBJ2-5; D not resolved. CDR3 length: 13 residues. Between the trimmed V and J ends, which lost 5 bases and 1 base, there was a span of 8 bases. Per the germline V gene, CDR1 is MRHNA and CDR2 is SNTAGT.